Following are 6 T cell receptor beta chains from one sample sequenced in a study of metastatic and nonmetastatic thyroid tumors. TCRdb used MiXCR to call clones anew from the PCR reads. This sample carries over 15,000 clones, under 30% of them seen once, and the ten largest clones take roughly 20%. No treatment of any kind had been given to any patient before thyroid surgery. The sequencing sample was made of tumor tissue. These receptors were taken from a female donor with papillary thyroid cancer or a benign thyroid nodule (not recorded which). Some clones in this sample may be carry-over from other donors' samples.

This clone has more than one count but fewer than ten. This may come from a read error, since a much larger clone is one base off. The sample has other DNA sequences that encode this CDR3 too. V and J are TRBV20-1 and TRBJ2-2; TRBD2 is a possible D gene (6 bases). Germline loops: CDR1 DFQATT, CDR2 SNEGSKA (reference sequence). V lost 3 bases to trimming and J lost 11 bases, with 16 bases between them. The length of the CDR3 is 13 residues. The chain's CDR3 is CSASGGEGGELFF. CDR3 nucleotide sequence: TGCAGTGCTAGCGGGGGAGAGGGCGGTGAGCTGTTTTTT.

This sequence joins TRBV5-1 and TRBJ2-1; D gene unclear. Germline CDR1 and CDR2: SGHRS and YFSETQ. Trimming cost V 4 bases and J 7 bases, with 12 bases left between them. This CDR3 has 13 amino acids. The CDR3 protein is CASSRMAMNEQFF. CDR3 coding DNA: TGCGCCAGCAGCAGGATGGCGATGAATGAGCAGTTCTTC. Based on the CDR3 plus reference TRBV5-1 and TRBJ2-1, the full variable domain is KAGVTQTPRYLIKTRGQQVTLSCSPISGHRSVSWYQQTPGQGLQFLFEYFSETQRNKGNFPGRFSGRQFSNSRSEMNVSTLELGDSALYLCASSRMAMNEQFFGPGTRLTVL.

This chain links TRBV6-1 with TRBJ2-7; D remains ambiguous. The germline CDR1 and CDR2 sequences are MNHNS and SASEGT. The CDR3 sequence is 15 residues long. V dropped 7 bases and J dropped 0 bases, with 16 bases sitting between them. The CDR3 DNA reads as TGTGCCAGCATCGGGCGTGACACTAACTCCTACGAGCAGTACTTC. It yields the protein CASIGRDTNSYEQYF.

This clone was observed at least ten times. The chain uses TRBV3-1 and TRBJ2-7, with 8 bases that match TRBD2. CDR1 and CDR2 from the germline V gene are LGHDT and YNNKEL (reference sequence). The V gene end was trimmed by 2 bases and the J gene end by 4 bases; junction bases not matched to a gene: 4. This CDR3 is built from 14 residues. The CDR3: CASSQWSSGYEQYF. The CDR3 region has the DNA TGTGCCAGCAGCCAATGGTCTAGCGGGTACGAGCAGTACTTC.

On this clone: This may stem from a read error, because a much larger clone lies one nucleotide away. The chain carries TRBV5-4 and TRBJ2-2; tentative D call: TRBD1 (6 bases). This CDR3 has 16 residues. Germline CDR1 SGHNT, CDR2 YYREEE (reference sequence). Trimming left V 4 bases short and J 4 bases short, with 17 bases between. This CDR3 reads CASSLQYTGPTGELFF. As DNA, the CDR3 is TGTGCCAGCAGCCTACAGTATACAGGGCCCACCGGGGAGCTGTTTTTT.

This clone was detected many times. V usage is TRBV27 and J usage is TRBJ2-4; 10 bases agree with TRBD1. CDR3 size: 14 residues. The V gene's germline CDR1 is MNHEY and CDR2 SMNVEV (reference sequence). V shed 8 bases, J shed 8 bases, and the junction held 9 bases outside the gene matches. The DNA for the CDR3 is TGTGCCAGCGGCCCCGGGACAGGGGTCTACATTCAGTACTTC. Protein sequence: CASGPGTGVYIQYF.